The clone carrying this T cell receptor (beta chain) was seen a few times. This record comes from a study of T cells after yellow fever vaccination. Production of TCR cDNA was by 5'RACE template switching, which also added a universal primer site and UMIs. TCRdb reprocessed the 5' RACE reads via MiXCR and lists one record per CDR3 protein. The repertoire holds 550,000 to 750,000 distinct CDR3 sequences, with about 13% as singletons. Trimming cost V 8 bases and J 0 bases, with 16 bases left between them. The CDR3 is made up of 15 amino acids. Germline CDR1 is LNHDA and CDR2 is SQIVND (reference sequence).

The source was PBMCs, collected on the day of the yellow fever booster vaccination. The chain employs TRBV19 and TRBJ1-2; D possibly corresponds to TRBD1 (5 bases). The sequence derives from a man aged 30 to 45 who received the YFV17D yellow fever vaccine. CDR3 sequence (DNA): TGTGCCAGTGCATTAGGGGCATATGCTAACTATGGCTACACCTTC. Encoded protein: CASALGAYANYGYTF.